The 22 T cell receptor beta chains below all came from one sample that was sequenced in a study of T cells in Graves' hyperthyroidism and ophthalmopathy. Using RNA transcripts as the source, TCR beta CDR3 regions were amplified. The HTBI primer set served for first-round RT-PCR of the TCR CDR3. MiXCR, run by TCRdb on the multiplex PCR reads, gives a single entry per CDR3 protein. The sample lists 600,000 to 650,000 distinct CDR3 sequences; roughly 20% were seen once. Sequences were obtained from blood. The receptors originated from a man aged 30-40 years with Graves' ophthalmopathy.

The sample holds many counts of this clonotype. This chain links TRBV2 with TRBJ2-7; D uncertain. The V end lost 4 bases, the J end lost 2 bases, and 9 bases lay between the germline ends. CDR1 is SNHLY, CDR2 FYNNEI, per germline. The CDR3 has 13 residues. The CDR3 sequence: CASSVGRPYEQYF. CDR3 bases: TGTGCCAGCAGTGTCGGAAGGCCCTACGAGCAGTACTTC.

This chain joins TRBV29-1 and TRBJ2-6, with 9 bases that match TRBD1. This CDR3 spans 15 amino acids. The V and J ends lost 4 bases and 2 bases, in that order; junction bases with no gene match: 3. Germline loops: CDR1 SQVTM, CDR2 ANQGSEA. CDR3 bases: TGCAGCGTTGTGGGGACAGGGACTGGGGCCAACGTCCTGACTTTC. This gives the protein CSVVGTGTGANVLTF. The variable domain in full, completed from reference TRBV29-1 and TRBJ2-6, reads SAVISQKPSRDICQRGTSLTIQCQVDSQVTMMFWYRQQPGQSLTLIATANQGSEATYESGFVIDKFPISRPNLTFSTLTVSNMSPEDSSIYLCSVVGTGTGANVLTFGAGSRLTVL.

A few counts support this clonotype. The CDR3, as DNA: TGTGCCTGGAATGGGGGGCATAGCAATCAGCCCCAGCATTTT. This sequence encodes CAWNGGHSNQPQHF. This chain joins TRBV30 and TRBJ1-5; weak D call: TRBD1 (6 bases). Germline V gene data show CDR1 as GTSNPN and CDR2 as SVGIG (reference sequence). CDR3 length: 14 amino acids. V was clipped by 4 bases and J by 0 bases, with 10 bases between them.

This clonotype was recorded many times. This chain links TRBV28 with TRBJ2-2; 8 bases map to TRBD2. There are 16 residues in the CDR3. J gave up 1 base and V 7 bases, and 8 bases lay outside the gene matches. Germline-derived CDR1 and CDR2 are MDHEN and SYDVKM. The CDR3 sequence is CASTSAGTRNTGELFF. The DNA for the CDR3 is TGTGCCAGCACCTCCGCCGGGACTAGGAACACCGGGGAGCTGTTTTTT. Full variable domain (rest looked up from reference TRBV28 and TRBJ2-2): DVKVTQSSRYLVKRTGEKVFLECVQDMDHENMFWYRQDPGLGLRLIYFSYDVKMKEKGDIPEGYSVSREKKERFSLILESASTNQTSMYLCASTSAGTRNTGELFFGEGSRLTVL.

The CDR3 region is CASSARLAGAGELFF. The DNA of the CDR3 is TGTGCCAGCAGTGCGCGACTAGCGGGAGCCGGGGAGCTGTTTTTT. J is TRBJ2-2 and V is TRBV28; 12 nucleotides agree with TRBD2. V gave up 5 bases and J gave up 6 bases; unmatched junction bases: 4. The CDR3 is 15 residues long. CDR1 is MDHEN, CDR2 SYDVKM, per germline.

Remarks on this clonotype: The junction departs from germline at one end; a sequencing error may be responsible. The chain carries TRBV5-1 and TRBJ1-1; D is ambiguous. The germline V gene encodes CDR1 SGHRS and CDR2 YFSETQ. This CDR3 contains 13 residues. The CDR3 DNA reads as TGCGGCAGCAGCCCCGGGGAGAACACTGAAGCTTTCTTT. Its protein product is CGSSPGENTEAFF.

V is TRBV6-5 and J is TRBJ1-2, with D perhaps TRBD1 (6 bases). With 0 bases removed from V and 0 bases from J, the gap between germline ends came to 14 bases. This CDR3 is 17 amino acids long. CDR1 and CDR2 from the germline V gene are MNHEY and SVGAGI. For the CDR3, the DNA is TGTGCCAGCAGTTACTCGTATCAGGGGACTTCTAACTATGGCTACACCTTC. Translating it yields CASSYSYQGTSNYGYTF.

V is TRBV9 and J is TRBJ2-3, with TRBD2 as a possible D gene (6 bases). The CDR3 loop spans 17 amino acids. Trimming took off 0 bases at V and 4 bases at J, with 18 bases between the two ends. Germline CDR1 reads SGDLS; CDR2 reads YYNGEE. The CDR3: CASSVGRRGSVADTQYF. DNA for the CDR3: TGTGCCAGCAGCGTAGGTCGGCGGGGAAGTGTGGCAGATACGCAGTATTTT. Filled out from reference TRBV9 and TRBJ2-3, the complete variable domain reads DSGVTQTPKHLITATGQRVTLRCSPRSGDLSVYWYQQSLDQGLQFLIQYYNGEERAKGNILERFSAQQFPDLHSELNLSSLELGDSALYFCASSVGRRGSVADTQYFGPGTRLTVL.

Only a few counts were recorded for this clonotype. The CDR3 reads CASSQDLAVKLFF. The DNA of the CDR3 is TGTGCCAGCAGCCAAGATCTCGCAGTTAAACTGTTTTTT. The chain uses TRBV3-1 and TRBJ1-4; D not resolved. Trimming took off 0 bases at V and 11 bases at J, with 10 bases between the two ends. The CDR3 extends over 13 amino acids. Per germline, CDR1 LGHDT and CDR2 YNNKEL (reference sequence).

This clonotype was recorded a few times. V usage is TRBV29-1 and J usage is TRBJ1-1; D is unresolved. Germline CDR1 is SQVTM and CDR2 is ANQGSEA. Deletions cut 3 bases from V and 11 bases from J, with 16 bases between. This CDR3 region has 12 residues. The CDR3: CSVDGPTVGAFF. The CDR3, as DNA: TGCAGCGTTGATGGTCCGACGGTCGGGGCTTTCTTT.

This clonotype was recorded a few times. J is TRBJ2-1 and V is TRBV9; 7 bases match TRBD1. Losses at the gene ends were 4 bases for V and 4 bases for J; bases not matched to a gene: 8. The CDR3 is made up of 15 amino acids. Germline V lookup: CDR1 SGDLS, CDR2 YYNGEE. The CDR3 bases are TGTGCCAGCAGCCCACGACAGGGTCTATACAATGAGCAGTTCTTC. Translation: CASSPRQGLYNEQFF. Using reference TRBV9 and TRBJ2-1 for the parts outside the CDR3, the full variable domain is DSGVTQTPKHLITATGQRVTLRCSPRSGDLSVYWYQQSLDQGLQFLIQYYNGEERAKGNILERFSAQQFPDLHSELNLSSLELGDSALYFCASSPRQGLYNEQFFGPGTRLTVL.

This clonotype has at least ten counts. This sequence joins TRBV28 and TRBJ2-1; a possible D gene is TRBD2 (6 bases). The CDR3 extends over 15 amino acids. Germline V CDR1 and CDR2: MDHEN, SYDVKM. The V end lost 2 bases, the J end lost 0 bases, and 8 bases lay between the germline ends. The CDR3 spells CASSLPGGSYNEQFF. As DNA, the CDR3 is TGTGCCAGCAGTTTACCCGGGGGCTCCTACAATGAGCAGTTCTTC.

The V gene is TRBV25-1, the J gene TRBJ1-1; 7 bases fit TRBD1. V lost 5 bases and J lost 6; bases outside the gene matches: 9. Germline V lookup: CDR1 MGHDK, CDR2 SYGVNS. The CDR3 extends over 14 amino acids. The CDR3 sequence: CASSSDRVLSEAFF. The CDR3 DNA reads TGTGCCAGCAGTTCCGACAGGGTCTTGTCTGAAGCTTTCTTT.

This clonotype turned up a few times. The chain has TRBV6-2 or TRBV6-3 and TRBJ2-3; 9 nucleotides agree with TRBD2. V lost 4 bases to trimming and J lost 2 bases; unmatched junction nucleotides: 7. Germline V CDR1 and CDR2: MNHEY, SVGEGT. This CDR3 is 16 amino acids long. The chain's CDR3 is CASSSQTSGFTDTQYF. The CDR3 DNA reads TGTGCCAGCAGTTCCCAGACTAGCGGCTTCACAGATACGCAGTATTTT.

This clonotype was seen a few times. This chain links TRBV3-1 with TRBJ1-2; D ambiguous. CDR1 and CDR2 from the germline V gene are LGHDT and YNNKEL (reference sequence). The ends were cut back, 0 bases at V and 5 bases at J, with 10 bases in the middle. There are 14 residues in the CDR3. The CDR3, as DNA: TGTGCCAGCAGCCAAGATCTGGCGGGTTATGGCTACACCTTC. This gives the protein CASSQDLAGYGYTF.

This clonotype was seen more than once but under ten times. V and J are TRBV18 and TRBJ1-5, with 9 bases fitting TRBD1. Per the germline V gene, CDR1 is KGHSH and CDR2 is LQKENI. This CDR3 spans 15 amino acids. J was trimmed by 3 bases and V by 1 base; bases with no gene match: 1. In DNA form, the CDR3 reads TGTGCCAGCTCACCACGACAGGGGGACAATCAGCCCCAGCATTTT. Translated: CASSPRQGDNQPQHF.

Here the CDR3 reads CASSEYSPSGAPAVEQFF. The CDR3 DNA reads TGTGCCAGCAGTGAATATTCCCCTAGCGGAGCTCCCGCAGTTGAGCAGTTCTTC. The chain links TRBV25-1 to TRBJ2-1; 7 bases agree with TRBD2. CDR3 length: 18 residues. V lost 0 bases, J lost 9 bases, and 17 bases stayed unmatched. The germline CDR1 and CDR2 sequences are MGHDK and SYGVNS.

V usage is TRBV18 and J usage is TRBJ1-2; 9 bases agree with TRBD1. After removal of 6 bases from V and 6 bases from J, the junction contained 5 bases not matched to a gene. Looked up from germline, CDR1 is KGHSH and CDR2 is LQKENI. This CDR3 spans 13 amino acids. The CDR3: CASSRDRANGYTF. In nucleotides, the CDR3 is TGTGCCAGCTCCCGGGACAGGGCTAATGGCTACACCTTC.

This sequence joins TRBV7-9 and TRBJ1-2; 7 positions match TRBD1. V lost 4 bases to trimming and J lost 9 bases; unmatched junction nucleotides: 5. The CDR3 is 12 residues long. Germline V lookup: CDR1 SEHNR, CDR2 FQNEAQ (reference sequence). CDR3 sequence reads: CASSSGQRSYTF. The DNA of the CDR3 is TGTGCCAGCAGCTCGGGACAGCGTAGCTACACCTTC. The full variable domain, rest sourced from reference TRBV7-9 and TRBJ1-2, is DTGVSQNPRHKITKRGQNVTFRCDPISEHNRLYWYRQTLGQGPEFLTYFQNEAQLEKSRLLSDRFSAERPKGSFSTLEIQRTEQGDSAMYLCASSSGQRSYTFGSGTRLTVV.

The J gene is TRBJ1-6, the V gene TRBV7-2; 8 bases match TRBD1. The CDR3 has 18 amino acids. Germline V lookup: CDR1 SGHTA, CDR2 FQGNSA. V was clipped by 2 bases and J by 5 bases; unmatched bases: 11. Here the CDR3 DNA reads TGTGCCAGCAGCTTAAGGACAGGGAACGGAGCCCATAATTCACCCCTCCACTTT. Translated: CASSLRTGNGAHNSPLHF.

V gene TRBV7-2 combines with J gene TRBJ2-1, with 7 bases matching TRBD1. Germline CDR1 reads SGHTA; CDR2 reads FQGNSA. Trimming cost V 1 base and J 4 bases; bases outside gene matches: 4. The CDR3 runs 15 residues. CDR3 loop: CASSLDRGAYNEQFF. In DNA form, the CDR3 reads TGTGCCAGCAGCTTAGACAGGGGAGCTTACAATGAGCAGTTCTTC. The entire variable domain, with the rest obtained from reference TRBV7-2 and TRBJ2-1, is as follows: GAGVSQSPSNKVTEKGKDVELRCDPISGHTALYWYRQSLGQGLEFLIYFQGNSAPDKSGLPSDRFSAERTGGSVSTLTIQRTQQEDSAVYLCASSLDRGAYNEQFFGPGTRLTVL.

This clonotype appeared a few times. The chain has TRBV4-1 and TRBJ1-5; 9 nucleotides agree with TRBD1. Germline loops: CDR1 MGHRA, CDR2 YSYEKL. V lost 3 bases to trimming and J lost 4 bases; unmatched junction nucleotides: 7. The length of the CDR3 is 16 residues. DNA of the CDR3: TGCGCCAGCAGCCACGGTACAGGGGGCAGTAATCAGCCCCAGCATTTT. It yields the protein CASSHGTGGSNQPQHF.